Listed here is a single T cell receptor beta chain. Its antigen remains unidentified. No much larger clonotype is one base removed from it; base qualities were not supplied. The immunoSEQ Assay, a bias-controlled multiplex PCR, was used to amplify TCRbeta CDR3 regions from genomic DNA. From the authors' description of their analysis: Nucleated cell counts per sample were estimated from amplification of reference gene primers within the assay. Sequence reads were collapsed and filtered to measure the absolute abundance of every unique TCRbeta CDR3 rearrangement. For each sample, productive Simpson clonality was calculated as the square root of Simpson's diversity index over productive rearrangements. The clones in this table, taken by TCRdb from immuneACCESS, are in-frame only. Not every clone is retained; where verified, under half of the shortfall comes from an unresolved V gene, and the cause of the rest is unknown. V, J and clone size derive from that table, while D and trimming were established from the DNA sequence. This sample is represented by 68,000 or so clones; roughly 89% of them were singletons. The ten largest clones take up about 7.4% of the sample.

Each collaborating institution followed its own protocols to collect whole blood in K2EDTA tubes. For TCRbeta analysis, collaborators shipped samples as frozen whole blood, isolated PBMCs, or DNA extracted from either of those sample types. From cysteine to phenylalanine, the CDR3 is 14 amino acids long. The entry retains the CDR3 DNA only, 42 bases that are in frame from base 1. Compared with germline, V lacks 4 bases and J lacks 2 bases; bases without a gene match: 4. Taken from the germline V gene, the CDR1 and CDR2 loops are MGHRA and YSYEKL. These data come from a study of blood T cell repertoires in COVID-19 (dated by TCRdb to 2020 to 2022). For context, the study as a whole: Samples covering the acute and convalescent phases of COVID-19 were provided by collaborators in the United States, Italy and Spain. The material from the prospective study consisted of cDNA or gDNA derived from T cells, B-cell-depleted T cells, or PBMCs. Deeply sampled blood TCRbeta repertoires from subjects exposed to, actively infected with, or recovered from COVID-19 were included in the dataset. The samples were drawn from two sources: the first 160 participants of the ongoing ImmuneRACE study, and about 1,300 subjects contributed by 6 global collaborators. A de-identified subject ID, COVID-19 status, age in years and sex were almost always included in the sample metadata. HLA class I and class II types, where available, came from metadata supplied by the sample provider rather than from assay-based typing. The repertoires were released in a freely available public database intended as a resource for research on the immune response to SARS-CoV-2. Results and caveats for the whole study, not just this receptor: The quantity of clinical and demographic metadata differed by source and by participant and was supplied without curation.

This TCR was recovered from a man over 45 with active COVID-19. The chain joins TRBV4-1 to TRBJ2-5, with 7 central nucleotides matching TRBD2. Sequenced sample: peripheral blood. The CDR3 reads as follows: CASSPGGRQETQYF. The sequenced DNA is TGCGCCAGCAGCCCGGGGGGTAGACAAGAGACCCAGTACTTC.